The 7 T cell receptor beta chains presented below share a single source sample, sequenced in a study of T cell responses to AZD1222 COVID-19 vaccine. Clones were read by immunoSEQ multiplex PCR, and TCRdb kept only the in-frame ones, dropping some. The sample consists of about 120,000 clones, roughly 87% of them appearing once. Source: peripheral blood, taken on day 0 of AZD1222 vaccination. These receptors all come from an adult in good health.

This clone was seen once. The chain carries TRBV7-8 and TRBJ1-4; D may be TRBD1 (5 bases). V lost 4 bases to trimming and J lost 4 bases, with 13 bases between them. This CDR3 contains 15 residues. The germline CDR1 and CDR2 sequences are SGHVS and FQNEAQ. The DNA for the CDR3 is TGTGCCAGCAGCTCCGTGGGGGGGATTAATGAAAAACTGTTTTTT. Translated, it gives CASSSVGGINEKLFF. Variable domain in full (rest from reference TRBV7-8 and TRBJ1-4): GAGVSQSPRYKVAKRGQDVALRCDPISGHVSLFWYQQALGQGPEFLTYFQNEAQLDKSGLPSDRFFAERPEGSVSTLKIQRTQQEDSAVYLCASSSVGGINEKLFFGSGTQLSVL.

This rearrangement joins TRBV7-2 to TRBJ2-7; TRBD2 matches 7 bases. The CDR3 totals 15 residues. CDR1 SGHTA and CDR2 FQGNSA come from the germline V gene. The ends lost 8 bases at V and 4 bases at J; junction bases unmatched: 14. CDR3 nucleotide sequence: TGTGCCAGCGTACCCATAGCCCTCGGGGGGTACGAGCAGTACTTC. It yields the protein CASVPIALGGYEQYF. The full variable domain, in which reference TRBV7-2 and TRBJ2-7 provide the parts outside the CDR3, is GAGVSQSPSNKVTEKGKDVELRCDPISGHTALYWYRQSLGQGLEFLIYFQGNSAPDKSGLPSDRFSAERTGGSVSTLTIQRTQQEDSAVYLCASVPIALGGYEQYFGPGTRLTVT.

The chain is built from TRBV5-1 and TRBJ1-2; D unresolved. The V end was cut by 0 bases, the J end by 2 bases, with 5 bases between. Germline V gives CDR1 SGHRS, CDR2 YFSETQ. The CDR3 runs 13 residues. Written as DNA, the CDR3 is TGCGCCAGCAGCTTGGGCAGCAACTATGGCTACACCTTC. Protein product: CASSLGSNYGYTF.

The chain recombines TRBV9 with TRBJ2-7; D unclear. The germline gives CDR1 SGDLS, CDR2 YYNGEE. Trimming removed 0 bases from V and 2 bases from J, with 6 bases in between. This CDR3 region has 13 residues. The CDR3 DNA is TGTGCCAGCAGCGTAGGTGGCCCCTACGAGCAGTACTTC. It is translated as CASSVGGPYEQYF.

This clone was counted once. The V gene is TRBV10-3, the J gene TRBJ2-5, with D perhaps matching TRBD1 (6 bases). Trimming removed 6 bases from V and 2 bases from J, with 13 bases in between. The CDR3 has 14 amino acids. Germline CDR1 reads ENHRY; CDR2 reads SYGVKD. The CDR3 nucleotides are TGTGCCATCAGCCGACAGGACAAACAAGAGACCCAGTACTTC. Translation: CAISRQDKQETQYF.

This clone was counted between two and nine times. The genes are TRBV7-3 and TRBJ2-1; D remains unclear. The CDR3 sequence is 15 residues long. Germline V CDR1 and CDR2: SGHTA, FQGTGA. The germline V and J ends were trimmed by 2 bases and 12 bases, with 20 bases remaining between them. The CDR3 sequence is CASSLSATFGVGQFF. CDR3 DNA: TGTGCCAGCAGCTTATCGGCGACGTTTGGGGTTGGGCAGTTCTTC.

V usage is TRBV30 and J usage is TRBJ2-7; possibly TRBD1 or TRBD2 for D (7 bases each). The V gene lost 2 bases and the J gene lost 6 bases, with 17 bases spanning the gap. The CDR3 has 14 residues. Germline CDR1 and CDR2: GTSNPN and SVGIG (reference sequence). CDR3 sequence (DNA): TGTGCCTGGAGTCCCCGGGGGGACAGACGCGAGCAGTACTTC. Its translation is CAWSPRGDRREQYF.